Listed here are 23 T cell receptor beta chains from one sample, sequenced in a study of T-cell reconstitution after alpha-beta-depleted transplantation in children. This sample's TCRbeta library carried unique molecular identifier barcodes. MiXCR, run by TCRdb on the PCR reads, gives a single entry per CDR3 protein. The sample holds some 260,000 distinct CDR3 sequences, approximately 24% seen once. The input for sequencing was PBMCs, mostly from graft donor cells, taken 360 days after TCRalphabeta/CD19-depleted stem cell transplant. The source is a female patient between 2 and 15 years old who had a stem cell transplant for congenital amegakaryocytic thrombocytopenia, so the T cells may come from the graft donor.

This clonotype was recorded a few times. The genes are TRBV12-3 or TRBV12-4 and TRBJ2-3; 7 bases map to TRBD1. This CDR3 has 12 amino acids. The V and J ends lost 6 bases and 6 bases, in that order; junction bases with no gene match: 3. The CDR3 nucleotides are TGTGCCAGCAGCCAGGGGGTGGATACGCAGTATTTT. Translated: CASSQGVDTQYF.

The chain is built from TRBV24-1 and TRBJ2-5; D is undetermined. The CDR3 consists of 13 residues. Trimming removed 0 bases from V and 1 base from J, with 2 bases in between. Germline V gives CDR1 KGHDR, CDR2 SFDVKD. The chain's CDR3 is CATSDLLQETQYF. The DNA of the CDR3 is TGTGCCACCAGTGATTTGCTCCAAGAGACCCAGTACTTC.

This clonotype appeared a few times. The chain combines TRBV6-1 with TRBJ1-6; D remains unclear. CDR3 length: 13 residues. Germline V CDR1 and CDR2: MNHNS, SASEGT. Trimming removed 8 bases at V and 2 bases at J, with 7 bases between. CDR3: CASGKTYNSPLHF. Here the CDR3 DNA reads TGTGCCAGCGGTAAAACCTATAATTCACCCCTCCACTTT.

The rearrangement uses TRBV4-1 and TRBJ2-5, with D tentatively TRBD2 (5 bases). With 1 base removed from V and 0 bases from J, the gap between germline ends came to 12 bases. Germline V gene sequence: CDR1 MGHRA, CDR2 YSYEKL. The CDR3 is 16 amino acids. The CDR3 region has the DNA TGCGCCAGCAGCCAAGTGAATGACGGGGACCAAGAGACCCAGTACTTC. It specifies CASSQVNDGDQETQYF.

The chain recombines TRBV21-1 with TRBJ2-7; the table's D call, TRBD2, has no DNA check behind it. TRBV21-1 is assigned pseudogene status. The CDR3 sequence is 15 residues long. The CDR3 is CASSKSSGSFNEQYF. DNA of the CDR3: TGTGCCAGCAGCAAGTCTAGCGGGAGTTTCAACGAGCAGTACTTC.

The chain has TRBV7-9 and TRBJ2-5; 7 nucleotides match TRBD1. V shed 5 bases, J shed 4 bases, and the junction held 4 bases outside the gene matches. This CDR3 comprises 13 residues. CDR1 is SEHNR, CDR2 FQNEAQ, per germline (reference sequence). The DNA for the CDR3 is TGTGCCAGCAGCATGACAGGGTTAGAGACCCAGTACTTC. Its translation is CASSMTGLETQYF.

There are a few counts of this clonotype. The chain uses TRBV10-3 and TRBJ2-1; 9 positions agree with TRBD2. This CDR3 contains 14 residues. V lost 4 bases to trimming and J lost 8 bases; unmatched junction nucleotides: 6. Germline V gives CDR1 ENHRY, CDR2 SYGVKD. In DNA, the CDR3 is TGTGCCATCAGTGGTAGCGGGAGTTACGATGAGCAGTTCTTC. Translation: CAISGSGSYDEQFF.

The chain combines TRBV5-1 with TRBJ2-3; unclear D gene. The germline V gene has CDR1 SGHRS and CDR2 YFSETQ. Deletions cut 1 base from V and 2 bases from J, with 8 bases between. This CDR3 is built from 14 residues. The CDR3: CASSLSWVTDTQYF. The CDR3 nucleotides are TGCGCCAGCAGCTTGTCTTGGGTCACAGATACGCAGTATTTT.

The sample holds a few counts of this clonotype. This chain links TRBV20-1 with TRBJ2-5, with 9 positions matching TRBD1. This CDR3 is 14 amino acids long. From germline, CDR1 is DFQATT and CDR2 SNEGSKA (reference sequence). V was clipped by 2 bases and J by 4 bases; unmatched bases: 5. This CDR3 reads CSARWDRATETQYF. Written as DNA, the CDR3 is TGCAGTGCTAGATGGGACAGGGCCACAGAGACCCAGTACTTC.

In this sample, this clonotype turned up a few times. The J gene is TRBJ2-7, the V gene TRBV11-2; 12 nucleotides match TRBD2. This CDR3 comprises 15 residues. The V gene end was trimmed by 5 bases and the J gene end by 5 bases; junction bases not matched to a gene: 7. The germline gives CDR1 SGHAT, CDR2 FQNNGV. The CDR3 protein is CASSGLAGSLDEQYF. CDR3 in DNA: TGTGCCAGCAGCGGACTAGCGGGATCCCTCGACGAGCAGTACTTC.

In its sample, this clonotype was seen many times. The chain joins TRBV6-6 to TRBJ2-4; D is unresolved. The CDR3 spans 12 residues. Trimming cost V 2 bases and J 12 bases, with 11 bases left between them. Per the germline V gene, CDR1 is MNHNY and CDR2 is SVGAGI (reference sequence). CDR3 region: CASSYTSRDQYF. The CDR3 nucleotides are TGTGCCAGCAGTTACACATCTAGGGATCAGTACTTC.

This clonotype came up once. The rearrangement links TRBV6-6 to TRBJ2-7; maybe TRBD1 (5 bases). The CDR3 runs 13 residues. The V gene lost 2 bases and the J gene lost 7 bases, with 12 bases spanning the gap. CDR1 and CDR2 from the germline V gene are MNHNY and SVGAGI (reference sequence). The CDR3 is CASSYRQKGEQYF. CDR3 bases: TGTGCCAGCAGTTACCGACAGAAGGGAGAGCAGTACTTC.

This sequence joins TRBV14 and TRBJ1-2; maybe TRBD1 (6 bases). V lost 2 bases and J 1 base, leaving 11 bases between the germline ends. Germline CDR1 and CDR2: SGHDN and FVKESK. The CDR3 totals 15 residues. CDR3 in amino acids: CASSQNGQFNYGYTF. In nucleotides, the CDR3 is TGTGCCAGCAGCCAAAACGGACAGTTTAACTATGGCTACACCTTC.

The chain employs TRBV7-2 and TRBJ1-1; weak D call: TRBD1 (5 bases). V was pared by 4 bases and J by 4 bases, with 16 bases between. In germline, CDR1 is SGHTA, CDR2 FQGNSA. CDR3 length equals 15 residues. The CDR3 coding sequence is TGTGCCAGCAGCTCCCGTTTTGGGGGGATCACTGAAGCTTTCTTT. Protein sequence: CASSSRFGGITEAFF.

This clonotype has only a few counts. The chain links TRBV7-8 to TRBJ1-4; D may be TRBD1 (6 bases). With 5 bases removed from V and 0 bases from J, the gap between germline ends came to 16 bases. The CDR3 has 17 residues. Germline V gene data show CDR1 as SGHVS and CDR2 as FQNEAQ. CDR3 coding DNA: TGTGCCAGCAGCGATAGGGACACCCTTCCAACTAATGAAAAACTGTTTTTT. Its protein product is CASSDRDTLPTNEKLFF.

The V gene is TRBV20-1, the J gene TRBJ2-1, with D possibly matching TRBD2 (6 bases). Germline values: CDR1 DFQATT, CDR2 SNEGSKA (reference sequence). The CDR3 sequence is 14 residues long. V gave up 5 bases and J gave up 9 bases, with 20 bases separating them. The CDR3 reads CSAEVGSSYGEQFF. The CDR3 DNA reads TGCAGTGCTGAGGTCGGGAGCAGTTATGGTGAGCAGTTCTTC.

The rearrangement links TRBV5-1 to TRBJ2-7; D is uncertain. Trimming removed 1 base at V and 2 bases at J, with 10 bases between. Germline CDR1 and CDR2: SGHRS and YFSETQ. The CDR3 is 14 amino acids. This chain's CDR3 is CASSLNSKTYEQYF. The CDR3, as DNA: TGCGCCAGCAGCTTGAACAGTAAAACCTACGAGCAGTACTTC. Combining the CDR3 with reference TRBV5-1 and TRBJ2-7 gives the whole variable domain KAGVTQTPRYLIKTRGQQVTLSCSPISGHRSVSWYQQTPGQGLQFLFEYFSETQRNKGNFPGRFSGRQFSNSRSEMNVSTLELGDSALYLCASSLNSKTYEQYFGPGTRLTVT.

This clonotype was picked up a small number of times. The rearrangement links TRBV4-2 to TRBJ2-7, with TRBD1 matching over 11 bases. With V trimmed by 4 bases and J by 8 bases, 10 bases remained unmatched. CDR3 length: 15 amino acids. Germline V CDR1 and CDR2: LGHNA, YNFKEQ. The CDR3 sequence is CASSLGDRGDMKQYF. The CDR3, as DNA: TGTGCCAGCAGCCTAGGGGACAGGGGGGACATGAAGCAGTACTTC.

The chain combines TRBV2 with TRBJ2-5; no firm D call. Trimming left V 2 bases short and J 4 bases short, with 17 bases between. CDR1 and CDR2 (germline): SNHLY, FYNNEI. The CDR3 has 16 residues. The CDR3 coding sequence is TGTGCCAGCAGTGAATATGGGGTCAAGGTGAGAGAGACCCAGTACTTC. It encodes CASSEYGVKVRETQYF.

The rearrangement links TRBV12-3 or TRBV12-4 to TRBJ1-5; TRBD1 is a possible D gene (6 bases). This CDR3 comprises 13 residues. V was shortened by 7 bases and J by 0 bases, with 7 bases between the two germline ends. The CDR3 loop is CASTGVSNQPQHF. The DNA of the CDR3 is TGTGCCAGCACAGGGGTTAGCAATCAGCCCCAGCATTTT.

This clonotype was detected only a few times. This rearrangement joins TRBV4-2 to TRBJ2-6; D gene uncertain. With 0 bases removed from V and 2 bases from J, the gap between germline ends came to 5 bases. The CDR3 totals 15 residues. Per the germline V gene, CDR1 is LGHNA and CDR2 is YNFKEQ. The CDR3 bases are TGTGCCAGCAGCCAAGATCGGCCTGGGGCCAACGTCCTGACTTTC. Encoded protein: CASSQDRPGANVLTF.

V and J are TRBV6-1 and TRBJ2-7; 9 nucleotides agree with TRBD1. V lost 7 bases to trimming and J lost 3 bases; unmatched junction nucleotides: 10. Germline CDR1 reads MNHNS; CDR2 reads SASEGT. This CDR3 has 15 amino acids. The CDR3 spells CASTPGTGYNYEQYF. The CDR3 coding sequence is TGTGCCAGCACCCCAGGGACAGGGTACAACTACGAGCAGTACTTC.

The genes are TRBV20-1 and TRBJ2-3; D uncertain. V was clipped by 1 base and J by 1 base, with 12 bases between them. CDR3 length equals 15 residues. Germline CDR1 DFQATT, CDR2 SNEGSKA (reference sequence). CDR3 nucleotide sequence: TGCAGTGCTAGAGGGGCTTTTGGTCGCACAGATACGCAGTATTTT. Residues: CSARGAFGRTDTQYF.